The rows below give T cell receptor beta chains drawn from one sample of a study of control samples from healthy donors and cancer patients. TCRdb keeps only in-frame clones here, not all; method: immunoSEQ multiplex PCR. The data show some 120,000 clones, more than 75% seen once. The sample taken for sequencing was blood. These receptors were collected from a man younger than 45 in good health. The CDR3 runs from the conserved cysteine through the conserved F or W. D genes are given only for firm matches. Rows give clone size only sometimes, using once, few, many, or a class for an expanded clone.

J gene	V gene	clone size	D gene	CDR3 DNA	CDR3 protein
TRBJ1-6	TRBV6-5	medium-sized	.	TGTGCCAGCAGTTACTCGACGGGGGGAAGTAATTCACCCCTCCACTTT	CASSYSTGGSNSPLHF
TRBJ1-1	TRBV3-1/TRBV3-2	.	.	TGTGCCAGCAGCCATCTCCTTAAAGGGGGCACTGAAGCTTTCTTT	CASSHLLKGGTEAFF
TRBJ1-1	TRBV7-9	.	TRBD1	TGTGCCAGCAGTTACGCCTTGACAGGGGCGGCCCCTGAAGCTTTCTTT	CASSYALTGAAPEAFF
TRBJ1-1	TRBV10-1	.	TRBD1	TGCGCCAGCAGTTGGGGACAGGGGAACACTGAAGCTTTCTTT	CASSWGQGNTEAFF
TRBJ1-1	TRBV20-1	.	.	TGCAGTGCTAGTCGGGACACTGAAGCTTTCTTT	CSASRDTEAFF
TRBJ2-5	TRBV12-3/TRBV12-4	few	TRBD2	TGTGCCAGCAGTTCCCGCGGTAGCGGGCCCCAGTACTTC	CASSSRGSGPQYF
TRBJ1-2	TRBV4-1	.	TRBD1	TGCGCCTCCAGCCAAGGGTGGGGGGGACAGGGTGAAGGCTACACCTTC	CASSQGWGGQGEGYTF
TRBJ1-1	TRBV12-3/TRBV12-4	.	.	TGTGCCAGCAGTTTACAAGTAGGGGCTGAAGCTTTCTTT	CASSLQVGAEAFF
TRBJ1-2	TRBV24-1	.	.	TGTGCCACCAGTGACCGGGGACATCTCTATGGCTACACCTTC	CATSDRGHLYGYTF
TRBJ1-4	TRBV6-1	.	.	TGTGCCAGCAGTGAAGAACGGGCAACTAATGAAAAACTGTTTTTT	CASSEERATNEKLFF
TRBJ1-1	TRBV29-1	.	TRBD1	TGCAGCCCCCAGGGGGATCTGAACACTGAAGCTTTCTTT	CSPQGDLNTEAFF
TRBJ2-5	TRBV10-1	.	TRBD1	TGCGCCAGCAGTGAGAGGGACAGGGACCAAGAGACCCAGTACTTC	CASSERDRDQETQYF
TRBJ1-6	TRBV10-1	.	.	TGCGCCAGCAGTGTCGGGACCTATAATTCACCCCTCCACTTT	CASSVGTYNSPLHF
TRBJ2-4	TRBV12-3/TRBV12-4	.	TRBD1	TGTGCCAGCAGGACAGGGCAAAACATTCAGTACTTC	CASRTGQNIQYF
TRBJ1-1	TRBV11-3	.	.	TGTGCCAGCAGCACCTCAGGGATTGAAGCTTTCTTT	CASSTSGIEAFF
TRBJ1-1	TRBV30	.	.	TGTGCCTGGTACATCGAGAGGGGCACTGAAGCTTTCTTT	CAWYIERGTEAFF
TRBJ1-3	TRBV19	.	.	TGTGCCAGTAGTTCCGTCTCTGGAAACACCATATATTTT	CASSSVSGNTIYF
TRBJ2-2	TRBV5-4	.	TRBD2	TGTGCCAGCAGCTTGGAGGCGGGGGACCCGACCGGGGAGCTGTTTTTT	CASSLEAGDPTGELFF
TRBJ2-2	TRBV7-2	.	.	TGTGCCAGCAGCTTAGCAGTTGGCGGGGAGCTGTTTTTT	CASSLAVGGELFF